One T cell receptor beta chain is described in this entry. Antigen specificity is unknown. The data belong to a study of OX40 agonist ivuxolimab in advanced cancers. Study details: From roughly 20 to 85 years was the age range, with a mean of around 57 years, and 65% to 90% were male.

The germline V gene has CDR1 MNHNS and CDR2 SASEGT. V was trimmed by 3 bases and J by 4 bases, leaving 13 bases between them. The CDR3 has 15 residues. Study-level findings and limits: Certain nonresponding patients likewise had low normalized T-cell clonal expansion.

Some clones are missing from TCRdb's copy, which holds only in-frame ones; the method was immunoSEQ multiplex PCR. The profile shows approximately 58,000 clones, roughly 73% of them singletons. The sample here was CD4+ or CD8+ T cells sorted from blood, taken in a trial of the OX40 agonist ivuxolimab. The source is an adult with an advanced solid tumor such as melanoma, head and neck, liver or kidney cancer. The chain is built from TRBV6-1 and TRBJ1-5; D is possibly TRBD1 (5 bases). CDR3 sequence: CASSDLGTVNQPQHF. Written as DNA, the CDR3 is TGTGCCAGCAGTGATTTGGGGACTGTGAATCAGCCCCAGCATTTT.